This TCR beta chain was recorded in a study of shared clonotypes between healthy human individuals. Assay used: immunoSEQ multiplex PCR; TCRdb lists only in-frame clones, some missing. This table has a few hundred thousand clones, roughly 91% appearing once. This clone came up a few times. The CDR3 spans 15 residues. Germline V gene lookup returns CDR1 SEHNR and CDR2 FQNEAQ (reference sequence). The ends lost 1 base at V and 6 bases at J; junction bases unmatched: 9. The sample was memory CD8+ T cells sorted from blood. Subset defined: CD45RO+ cells pooled with CCR7-negative TemRA cells. The source is a man aged 18 to 29 in good health. The genes are TRBV7-9 and TRBJ2-7; 7 bases agree with TRBD2. CDR3 region: CASSLGGGYFSEQYF. DNA of the CDR3: TGTGCCAGCAGCTTAGGGGGAGGGTATTTTTCCGAGCAGTACTTC.